This T cell receptor beta chain derives from a study of T-cell memory formation after mild COVID-19. The CDR3 is 14 residues long. Trimming left V 5 bases short and J 7 bases short, with 14 bases between. The 5'RACE method, run with constant-segment primers, produced TCR alpha and TCR beta cDNA libraries (carrying sample barcodes and UMIs). One entry per CDR3 protein results from TCRdb running MiXCR on the 5' RACE reads. The sample lists roughly 550,000 distinct CDR3 sequences, about a fifth seen once, with around 13% in the top ten. The V gene is TRBV12-3 or TRBV12-4, the J gene TRBJ1-4; the D gene is possibly TRBD1 (5 bases). The sequencing input was PBMCs or a T cell subset sorted from them (not recorded which). The receptor was derived from an adult woman who had mild COVID-19 (a few samples of this study predate the infection). Cell type and time point are not known. The CDR3 nucleotides are TGTGCCAGCAGTCCTAAGGGGAGGAGTGAAAAACTGTTTTTT. Its translation is CASSPKGRSEKLFF.